Sequencing of this T cell receptor (beta chain) was carried out in a study of blood T cell repertoires in COVID-19. This clone was counted a single time. The V gene's germline CDR1 is DFQATT and CDR2 SNEGSKA (reference sequence). The V gene lost 3 bases and the J gene lost 1 base, with 19 bases spanning the gap. The CDR3 sequence is 16 residues long. The method was immunoSEQ multiplex PCR; TCRdb's version includes in-frame clones alone and lacks a portion of them. The sample holds over 30,000 clones, 77% seen once. Sequenced input: peripheral blood. This chain connects TRBV20-1 to TRBJ2-7; tentatively, D is TRBD1 (5 bases). The TCR was taken from a human donor in a cohort sampled during active COVID-19. In DNA, the CDR3 is TGCAGTGCTAGTCCCCCAACAGGTTTAAGTTCCTACGAGCAGTACTTC. Its translation is CSASPPTGLSSYEQYF.